The 20 T cell receptor beta chains in this list originate from one sample, sequenced in a study of early T cells in non-severe SARS-CoV-2 infection. TCRdb re-called the 5' RACE reads with MiXCR, one entry per CDR3 protein. This sample has about 44,000 distinct CDR3 sequences, with 20% to 25% found just once. The sample was whole blood, taken at baseline. The origin of the receptors is an adult who was a healthcare worker with PCR-confirmed SARS-CoV-2 infection or an uninfected control (not recorded which).

This clonotype has more than one count but fewer than ten. The gene calls are TRBV20-1 and TRBJ1-5; 7 positions match TRBD1. Trimming removed 3 bases from V and 2 bases from J; junction bases left unmatched: 10. From germline, CDR1 is DFQATT and CDR2 SNEGSKA (reference sequence). The CDR3 has 16 residues. This chain's CDR3 is CSASFRGAHGNQPQHF. DNA of the CDR3: TGCAGTGCTAGCTTCAGGGGGGCGCATGGCAATCAGCCCCAGCATTTT.

This clonotype was detected a few times. The V and J genes are TRBV12-3 or TRBV12-4 and TRBJ1-4, with TRBD1 as a possible D gene (5 bases). V was shortened by 5 bases and J by 4 bases, with 14 bases between the two germline ends. The CDR3 length is 15 residues. The CDR3 sequence is CASSVGGAFNEKLFF. The CDR3 DNA reads as TGTGCCAGCAGTGTGGGCGGGGCCTTTAATGAAAAACTGTTTTTT.

This clonotype was counted between two and nine times. J is TRBJ1-1 and V is TRBV20-1; D call uncertain. Germline assignment: CDR1 DFQATT and CDR2 SNEGSKA (reference sequence). The CDR3 loop spans 15 amino acids. V lost 1 base and J lost 0, with 12 bases in between. The CDR3 protein is CSARAPSQLNTEAFF. CDR3 DNA sequence: TGCAGTGCTAGAGCCCCAAGCCAGTTGAACACTGAAGCTTTCTTT.

In its sample, this clonotype was seen once. The V gene is TRBV4-1, the J gene TRBJ1-2; D gene uncertain. The V end lost 4 bases, the J end lost 5 bases, and 8 bases lay between the germline ends. The germline V gene encodes CDR1 MGHRA and CDR2 YSYEKL. This CDR3 is built from 12 residues. Here the CDR3 DNA reads TGCGCCAGCAGCCCTGGGCCGTATGGCTACACCTTC. Its translation is CASSPGPYGYTF.

This chain connects TRBV7-3 to TRBJ1-1; TRBD1 might be the D (6 bases). V gave up 4 bases and J gave up 1 base, with 13 bases separating them. Germline V CDR1 and CDR2: SGHTA, FQGTGA. The CDR3 spans 15 residues. This CDR3 is CASSSSGAENTEAFF. CDR3 coding DNA: TGTGCCAGCAGCTCCTCAGGGGCGGAGAACACTGAAGCTTTCTTT.

CDR3 coding DNA: TGCGCCAGCAGTTCTGGGACTAGCGGGGGTACAGATACGCAGTATTTT. Translation: CASSSGTSGGTDTQYF. J is TRBJ2-3 and V is TRBV10-1, with 14 bases aligning to TRBD2. The CDR3 contains 16 residues. Germline lookup yields CDR1 WNHNN and CDR2 SYGVQD (reference sequence). J gave up 3 bases and V 5 bases, and 4 bases lay outside the gene matches.

This chain joins TRBV6-1 and TRBJ2-3; D ambiguous. Trimming took 1 base from V and 0 from J, leaving 2 bases between them. Germline CDR1 and CDR2: MNHNS and SASEGT. The CDR3 has 13 amino acids. The CDR3 sequence: CASSEGSTDTQYF. The CDR3 coding sequence is TGTGCCAGCAGTGAAGGAAGCACAGATACGCAGTATTTT.

This clonotype was seen only a few times. This sequence joins TRBV12-3 or TRBV12-4 and TRBJ1-6; D not certain. The V and J ends lost 5 bases and 7 bases respectively, with 9 bases between them. The CDR3 is 13 amino acids. The CDR3: CASSKDGNSPLHF. DNA for the CDR3: TGTGCCAGCAGTAAGGACGGAAATTCACCCCTCCACTTT.

This clonotype was observed a few times. V and J are TRBV29-1 and TRBJ1-1; possibly TRBD1 for D (6 bases). Germline CDR1 and CDR2: SQVTM and ANQGSEA. This CDR3 spans 16 amino acids. Deletions cut 3 bases from V and 4 bases from J, with 21 bases between. The CDR3 here is CSVEPRGLSEGTEAFF. CDR3 nucleotides: TGCAGCGTTGAGCCCAGGGGACTTTCAGAGGGCACTGAAGCTTTCTTT. Combining the CDR3 with reference TRBV29-1 and TRBJ1-1 gives the whole variable domain SAVISQKPSRDICQRGTSLTIQCQVDSQVTMMFWYRQQPGQSLTLIATANQGSEATYESGFVIDKFPISRPNLTFSTLTVSNMSPEDSSIYLCSVEPRGLSEGTEAFFGQGTRLTVV.

The chain links TRBV7-9 to TRBJ2-1; 9 positions match TRBD2. CDR3 length: 15 amino acids. CDR1 SEHNR and CDR2 FQNEAQ come from the germline V gene (reference sequence). J was trimmed by 4 bases and V by 3 bases; bases with no gene match: 4. CDR3: CASSFPSGAYNEQFF. CDR3 DNA: TGTGCCAGCAGCTTTCCTAGCGGGGCTTACAATGAGCAGTTCTTC. Full variable domain (remainder filled in from reference TRBV7-9 and TRBJ2-1): DTGVSQNPRHKITKRGQNVTFRCDPISEHNRLYWYRQTLGQGPEFLTYFQNEAQLEKSRLLSDRFSAERPKGSFSTLEIQRTEQGDSAMYLCASSFPSGAYNEQFFGPGTRLTVL.

The chain joins TRBV20-1 to TRBJ2-1; TRBD2 agrees at 15 bases. Trimming took 1 base from V and 7 from J; bases not matched to a gene: 8. Germline-derived CDR1 and CDR2 are DFQATT and SNEGSKA (reference sequence). CDR3 length equals 17 residues. As DNA, the CDR3 is TGCAGTGCTAGAGTCGTTTCTGGGACTAGCGGGGGGAATGAGCAGTTCTTC. Amino acids: CSARVVSGTSGGNEQFF.

The chain is built from TRBV7-2 and TRBJ2-3; 11 bases line up with TRBD2. Germline-derived CDR1 and CDR2 are SGHTA and FQGNSA. This CDR3 spans 15 amino acids. The J segment lost 2 bases and the V segment lost 5 bases, leaving 3 bases of the junction unmatched. The CDR3 protein is CASSAGLAATDTQYF. The CDR3 coding sequence is TGTGCCAGCAGCGCGGGACTAGCGGCCACAGATACGCAGTATTTT.

This rearrangement joins TRBV6-1 to TRBJ1-4; D unresolved. The CDR3 extends over 13 amino acids. The V end was cut by 11 bases, the J end by 6 bases, with 16 bases between. Germline CDR1 is MNHNS and CDR2 is SASEGT. The CDR3 sequence: CAGSWMSDEKLFF. The CDR3 DNA reads TGTGCCGGTAGTTGGATGTCGGATGAAAAACTGTTTTTT.

This clonotype was observed a handful of times. This chain joins TRBV5-1 and TRBJ2-3; 14 bases are shared with TRBD2. CDR1 is SGHRS and CDR2 is YFSETQ in the germline V gene. J lost 11 bases, V lost 3 bases, and 5 bases had no gene match. The CDR3 spans 14 residues. The CDR3 DNA reads TGCGCCAGCAGCTCGACTAGCGGGGGGGCCGAGCAGTATTTT. As protein: CASSSTSGGAEQYF.

As DNA, the CDR3 is TGCAGTGCAGAGAACAGGGCATCCTACAATGAGCAGTTCTTC. Its translation is CSAENRASYNEQFF. This chain joins TRBV20-1 and TRBJ2-1; D may be TRBD1 (6 bases). The CDR3 is 14 residues long. Germline CDR1 reads DFQATT; CDR2 reads SNEGSKA (reference sequence). The V gene lost 6 bases and the J gene lost 1 base, with 13 bases spanning the gap.

This clonotype was counted only a few times. The chain joins TRBV6-2 or TRBV6-3 to TRBJ2-6; 7 bases map to TRBD1. This CDR3 is built from 17 residues. Germline CDR1 and CDR2: MNHEY and SVGEGT. V shed 6 bases and J 2 bases; nucleotides not matched to a gene: 10. CDR3 region: CASRRSTGIAGANVLTF. The CDR3 nucleotides read TGTGCCAGCAGACGCTCGACAGGGATTGCTGGGGCCAACGTCCTGACTTTC.

CDR3 loop: CASSIGQGARGYTF. The CDR3 bases are TGTGCCAGTAGTATAGGACAGGGGGCACGTGGCTACACCTTC. The rearrangement joins TRBV19 to TRBJ1-2; TRBD1 matches 10 bases. V shed 1 base and J 7 bases; nucleotides not matched to a gene: 3. Germline V gene data show CDR1 as LNHDA and CDR2 as SQIVND (reference sequence). CDR3 length: 14 amino acids.

The chain combines TRBV11-3 with TRBJ2-3; D uncertain. The CDR3 loop spans 15 amino acids. Germline CDR1 SGHNT, CDR2 YENEEA. V was shortened by 4 bases and J by 2 bases, with 13 bases between the two germline ends. In DNA, the CDR3 is TGTGCCAGCAGCTCCCCGAGTGGTTTCACAGATACGCAGTATTTT. It encodes CASSSPSGFTDTQYF. Using reference TRBV11-3 and TRBJ2-3 for the parts outside the CDR3, the full variable domain is EAGVVQSPRYKIIEKKQPVAFWCNPISGHNTLYWYLQNLGQGPELLIRYENEEAVDDSQLPKDRFSAERLKGVDSTLKIQPAELGDSAVYLCASSSPSGFTDTQYFGPGTRLTVL.

The chain combines TRBV6-2 or TRBV6-3 with TRBJ2-1, with 8 bases matching TRBD1. The germline CDR1 and CDR2 sequences are MNHEY and SVGEGT. This CDR3 has 15 residues. Trimming took 4 bases from V and 2 from J; bases not matched to a gene: 4. Written as DNA, the CDR3 is TGTGCCAGCAGTTTAATACAGGGGGCCTACAATGAGCAGTTCTTC. This translates into CASSLIQGAYNEQFF.

The gene calls are TRBV5-5 and TRBJ2-3, with 10 bases matching TRBD2. In germline, CDR1 is SGHKS, CDR2 YYEKEE (reference sequence). The CDR3 sequence is 15 residues long. V lost 4 bases to trimming and J lost 2 bases; unmatched junction nucleotides: 4. The CDR3 here is CASSRTSGPTDTQYF. In DNA, the CDR3 is TGTGCCAGCAGCCGGACTAGCGGACCCACAGATACGCAGTATTTT.